This T cell receptor beta chain was captured in a study of a mutant IDH1 vaccine in newly diagnosed glioma. Study-level background: Earlier care involved radiotherapy, temozolomide, or both, and the majority received both.

This CDR3 comprises 14 residues. The germline CDR1 and CDR2 sequences are SGHRS and YFSETQ. Trimming at V came to 4 bases and at J to 3 bases, leaving 5 bases not matched to a gene. Specified time point: week 23, last vaccination. The vaccine gave 300 ug of a 20-mer mutant IDH1 peptide subcutaneously per dose. Notes on this clone: The antigen is unknown.

Generated by immunoSEQ multiplex PCR, the TCRdb table keeps only in-frame clones and is missing some. The table records approximately 82,000 clones, 75% to 85% of them present only once. The chain couples TRBV5-1 to TRBJ2-3; 7 bases map to TRBD1. This clonotype originated in a man aged 25 to 40 with glioma. Some clones in this sample may be carry-over from other donors' samples. Here the sequenced sample was PBMCs, taken from a glioma patient whose treatment included an IDH1 peptide vaccine. The CDR3 is CASSTGAGTDTQYF. As DNA, the CDR3 is TGCGCCAGCAGCACAGGGGCTGGGACAGATACGCAGTATTTT.